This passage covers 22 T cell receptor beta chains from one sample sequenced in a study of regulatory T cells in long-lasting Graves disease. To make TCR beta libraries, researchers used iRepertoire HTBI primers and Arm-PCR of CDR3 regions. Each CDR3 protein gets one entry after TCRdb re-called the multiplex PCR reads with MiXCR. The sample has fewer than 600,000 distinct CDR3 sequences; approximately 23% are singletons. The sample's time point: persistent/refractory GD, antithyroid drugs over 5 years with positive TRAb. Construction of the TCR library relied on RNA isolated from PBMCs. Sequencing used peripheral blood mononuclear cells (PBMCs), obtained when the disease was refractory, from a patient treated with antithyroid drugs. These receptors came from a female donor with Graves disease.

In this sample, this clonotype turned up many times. The CDR3 sequence: CASRPPGLAGGPYEQYF. The DNA for the CDR3 is TGTGCCAGCAGGCCCCCGGGACTAGCGGGAGGGCCCTACGAGCAGTACTTC. The genes are TRBV6-2 or TRBV6-3 and TRBJ2-7; 16 nucleotides agree with TRBD2. The CDR3 extends over 17 amino acids. After removal of 6 bases from V and 2 bases from J, the junction contained 7 bases not matched to a gene. Germline CDR1 and CDR2: MNHEY and SVGEGT.

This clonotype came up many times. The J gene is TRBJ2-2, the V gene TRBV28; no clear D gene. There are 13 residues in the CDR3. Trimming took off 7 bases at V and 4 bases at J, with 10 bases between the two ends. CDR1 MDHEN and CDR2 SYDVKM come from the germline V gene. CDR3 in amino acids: CASTKASTGELFF. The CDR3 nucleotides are TGTGCCAGCACCAAAGCGAGCACCGGGGAGCTGTTTTTT.

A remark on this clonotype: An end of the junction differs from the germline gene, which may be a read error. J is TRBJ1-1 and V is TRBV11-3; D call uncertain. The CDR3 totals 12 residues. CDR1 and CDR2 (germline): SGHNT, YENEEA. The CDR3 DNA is TGTGCCAGCAGCCTGCGCGAAACTGAAGCTCTCTTT. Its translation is CASSLRETEALF.

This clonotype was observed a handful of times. The CDR3 DNA sequence: TGCAGCGTTGAAGATCTTCGGGGTCCCTACTATGGCTACACCTTC. Translation gives CSVEDLRGPYYGYTF. V is TRBV29-1 and J is TRBJ1-2; no clear D. Trimming left V 0 bases short and J 3 bases short, with 14 bases between. Germline CDR1 and CDR2: SQVTM and ANQGSEA. This CDR3 is 15 amino acids long.

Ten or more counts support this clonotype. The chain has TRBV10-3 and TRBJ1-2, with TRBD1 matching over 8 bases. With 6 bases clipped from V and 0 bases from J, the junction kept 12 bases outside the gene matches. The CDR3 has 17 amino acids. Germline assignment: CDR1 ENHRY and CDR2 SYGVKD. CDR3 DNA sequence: TGTGCCATCAGGGCCCCCGGGACAGGCGAACCTAACTATGGCTACACCTTC. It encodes CAIRAPGTGEPNYGYTF.

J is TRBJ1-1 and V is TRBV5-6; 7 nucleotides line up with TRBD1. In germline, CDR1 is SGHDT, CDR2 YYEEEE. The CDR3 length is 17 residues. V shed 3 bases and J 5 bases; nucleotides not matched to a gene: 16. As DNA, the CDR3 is TGTGCCAGCAGCTCTATGCTTACAGGGGCGGGGGGGACTGAAGCTTTCTTT. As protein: CASSSMLTGAGGTEAFF.

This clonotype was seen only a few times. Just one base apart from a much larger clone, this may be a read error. DNA of the CDR3: TGTGCCAGCAGTGGCTTCCATCTAGCGGCTCAAGAGACCCAGTACTTC. As protein: CASSGFHLAAQETQYF. The V call is TRBV2, the J call TRBJ2-5; TRBD2 matches at 7 bases. The germline CDR1 and CDR2 sequences are SNHLY and FYNNEI. The V gene end was trimmed by 4 bases and the J gene end by 2 bases; junction bases not matched to a gene: 10. The CDR3 has 16 amino acids.

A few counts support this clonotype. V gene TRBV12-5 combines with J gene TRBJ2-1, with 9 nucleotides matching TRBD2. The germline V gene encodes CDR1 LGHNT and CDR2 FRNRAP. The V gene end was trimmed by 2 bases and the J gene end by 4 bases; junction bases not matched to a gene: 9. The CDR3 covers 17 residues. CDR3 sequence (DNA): TGTGCTAGTGGTTTGTACCGCGGGGGGGCCTCGTACAATGAGCAGTTCTTC. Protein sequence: CASGLYRGGASYNEQFF.

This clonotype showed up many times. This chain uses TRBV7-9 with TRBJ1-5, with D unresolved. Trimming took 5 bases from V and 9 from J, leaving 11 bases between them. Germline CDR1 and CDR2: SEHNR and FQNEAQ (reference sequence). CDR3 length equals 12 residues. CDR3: CASSTTGGPQHF. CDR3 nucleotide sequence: TGTGCCAGCAGCACAACGGGCGGGCCCCAGCATTTT.

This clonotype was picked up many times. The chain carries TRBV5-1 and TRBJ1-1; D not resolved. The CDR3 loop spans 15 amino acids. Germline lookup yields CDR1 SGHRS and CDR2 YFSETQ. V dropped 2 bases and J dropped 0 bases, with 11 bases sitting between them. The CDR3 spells CASSLRTDMNTEAFF. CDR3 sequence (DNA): TGCGCCAGCAGCTTAAGGACCGATATGAACACTGAAGCTTTCTTT.

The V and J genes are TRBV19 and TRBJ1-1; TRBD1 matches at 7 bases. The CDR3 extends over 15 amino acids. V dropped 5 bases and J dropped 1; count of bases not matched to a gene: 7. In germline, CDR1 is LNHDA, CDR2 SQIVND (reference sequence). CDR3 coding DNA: TGTGCCAGTAGTCCTCCGGGGACAGCGAACACTGAAGCTTTCTTT. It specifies CASSPPGTANTEAFF.

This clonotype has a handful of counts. The CDR3: CASSQGMGYGYTF. The CDR3 bases are TGTGCCAGCAGCCAAGGGATGGGGTATGGCTACACCTTC. J is TRBJ1-2 and V is TRBV5-5; D is unresolved. Trimming left V 4 bases short and J 5 bases short, with 12 bases between. CDR1 and CDR2 (germline): SGHKS, YYEKEE (reference sequence). The CDR3 has 13 residues.

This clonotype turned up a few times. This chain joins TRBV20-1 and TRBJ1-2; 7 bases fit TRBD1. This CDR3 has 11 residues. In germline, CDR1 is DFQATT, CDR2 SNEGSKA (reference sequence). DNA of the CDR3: TGCAGGCGCAGGGGGAACTATGGCTACACCTTC. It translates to CRRRGNYGYTF.

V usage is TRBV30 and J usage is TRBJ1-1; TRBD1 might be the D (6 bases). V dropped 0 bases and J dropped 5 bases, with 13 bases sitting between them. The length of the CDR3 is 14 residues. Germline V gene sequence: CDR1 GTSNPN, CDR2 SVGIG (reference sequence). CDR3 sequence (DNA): TGTGCCTGGAGTGTGGGCAGGGGTGAAACTGAAGCTTTCTTT. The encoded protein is CAWSVGRGETEAFF. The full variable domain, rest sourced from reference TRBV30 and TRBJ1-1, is SQTIHQWPATLVQPVGSPLSLECTVEGTSNPNLYWYRQAAGRGLQLLFYSVGIGQISSEVPQNLSASRPQDRQFILSSKKLLLSDSGFYLCAWSVGRGETEAFFGQGTRLTVV.

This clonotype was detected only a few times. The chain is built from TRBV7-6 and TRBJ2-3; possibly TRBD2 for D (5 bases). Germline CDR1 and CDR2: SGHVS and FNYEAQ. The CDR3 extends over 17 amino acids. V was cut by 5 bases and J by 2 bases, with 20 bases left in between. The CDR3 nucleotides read TGTGCCAGCAGCCTTTCCGTGGACTTGCGGCCCACAGATACGCAGTATTTT. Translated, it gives CASSLSVDLRPTDTQYF.

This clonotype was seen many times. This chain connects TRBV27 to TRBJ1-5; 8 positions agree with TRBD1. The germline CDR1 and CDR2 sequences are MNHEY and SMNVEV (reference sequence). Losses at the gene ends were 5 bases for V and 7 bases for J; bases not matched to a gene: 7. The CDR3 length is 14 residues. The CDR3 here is CASSPDRGWQPQHF. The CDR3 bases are TGTGCCAGCAGTCCCGACAGGGGATGGCAGCCCCAGCATTTT.

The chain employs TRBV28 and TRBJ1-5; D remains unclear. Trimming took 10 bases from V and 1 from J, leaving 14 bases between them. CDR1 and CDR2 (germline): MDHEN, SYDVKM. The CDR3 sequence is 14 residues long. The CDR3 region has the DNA TGTGCCACAATCATCCCACGCAGCAATCAGCCCCAGCATTTT. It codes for CATIIPRSNQPQHF. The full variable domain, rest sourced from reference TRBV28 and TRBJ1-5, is DVKVTQSSRYLVKRTGEKVFLECVQDMDHENMFWYRQDPGLGLRLIYFSYDVKMKEKGDIPEGYSVSREKKERFSLILESASTNQTSMYLCATIIPRSNQPQHFGDGTRLSIL.

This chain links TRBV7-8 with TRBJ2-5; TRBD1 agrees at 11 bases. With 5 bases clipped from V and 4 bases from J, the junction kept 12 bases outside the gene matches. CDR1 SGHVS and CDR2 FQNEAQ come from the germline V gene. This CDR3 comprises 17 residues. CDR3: CASSLARDRGLGETQYF. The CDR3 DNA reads TGTGCCAGCAGCCTCGCCCGGGACAGGGGGTTGGGAGAGACCCAGTACTTC.

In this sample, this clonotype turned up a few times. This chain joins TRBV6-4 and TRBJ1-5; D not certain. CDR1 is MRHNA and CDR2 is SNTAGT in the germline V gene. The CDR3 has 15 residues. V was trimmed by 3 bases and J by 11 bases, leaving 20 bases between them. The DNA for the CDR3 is TGTGCCAGCAGTGATCGACGAAGATGGTTAGAAACCCAGCATTTT. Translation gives CASSDRRRWLETQHF.

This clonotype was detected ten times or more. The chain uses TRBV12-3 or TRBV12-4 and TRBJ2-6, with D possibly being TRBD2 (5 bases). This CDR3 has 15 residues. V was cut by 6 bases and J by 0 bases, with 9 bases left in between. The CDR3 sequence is CASRAGNSGANVLTF. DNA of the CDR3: TGTGCCAGCAGGGCCGGGAACTCTGGGGCCAACGTCCTGACTTTC.

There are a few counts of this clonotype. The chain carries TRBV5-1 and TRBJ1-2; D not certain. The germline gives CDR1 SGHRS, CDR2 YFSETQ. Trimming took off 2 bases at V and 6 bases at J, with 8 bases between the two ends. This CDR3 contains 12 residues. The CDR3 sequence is CASSFLTDGYTF. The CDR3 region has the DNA TGCGCCAGCAGCTTTCTGACGGATGGCTACACCTTC.

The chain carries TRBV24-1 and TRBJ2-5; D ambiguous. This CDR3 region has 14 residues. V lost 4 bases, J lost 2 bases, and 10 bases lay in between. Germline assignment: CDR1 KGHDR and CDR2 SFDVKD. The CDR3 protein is CATSERAEQETQYF. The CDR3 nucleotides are TGTGCCACCAGTGAAAGGGCAGAACAAGAGACCCAGTACTTC.